The sequence of this TCR beta chain was determined in a study of blood T cells in healthy people across ages. Using a J-beta primer mix together with a sample-barcoded 5' primer, a second PCR was run for roughly 6 to 12 cycles. Each cDNA molecule carried a tag from a template-switch adaptor that contained 12 random nucleotides. Via MiXCR, TCRdb re-called the 5' RACE reads, giving one row per CDR3 protein. The sample has just over 800,000 distinct CDR3 sequences, 60% to 80% seen once; the top ten hold around 30%. The V gene's germline CDR1 is SGDLS and CDR2 YYNGEE. The CDR3 has 17 residues. The V gene lost 1 base and the J gene lost 0 bases, with 16 bases spanning the gap. As regards this clonotype: Its antigen is still unknown.

Study observations and caveats: Both naive CD4+ cell counts and diversity were greater in long-lived donors than in aged donors.

The chain uses TRBV9 and TRBJ1-1, with D perhaps matching TRBD1 (6 bases). Sequenced material: blood. The TCR comes from a man aged 25-45 years in good health. The CDR3 region has the DNA TGTGCCAGCAGCGTAAGGGGGGCCCACCTACTGAACACTGAAGCTTTCTTT. Protein sequence: CASSVRGAHLLNTEAFF.